One T cell receptor (beta chain) is described in this entry. Germline V CDR1 and CDR2: LGHDT, YNNKEL (reference sequence). The CDR3 length is 14 residues. V lost 5 bases, J lost 7 bases, and 5 bases stayed unmatched. Residents of 20 to 25 US areas, aged about 18 to 95 years, made up the participants. Participants were placed into cohorts based on the clinical history they reported. The data are from a study of blood T cell repertoires in COVID-19. Authors' analysis steps: Amplification of reference gene primers provided the estimated nucleated cell counts. Repertoires were generated with immunoSEQ multiplex PCR, while TCRdb's copy carries only in-frame clones and drops some. Clone size and V and J calls were adopted from that table, with D and trimming inferred from the DNA. The table includes around 200,000 clones, roughly 86% detected once.

The chain is built from TRBV3-1 (or the pseudogene TRBV3-2) and TRBJ1-6, with TRBD1 identical over 7 bases. This receptor was taken from a man aged 35 to 55 with acute COVID-19. The sequenced material came from PBMCs or T cells enriched from blood (not recorded which). The CDR3 here is CASSRDSRNSPLHF. CDR3 DNA sequence: TGTGCCAGCAGCAGGGACAGTCGGAATTCACCCCTCCACTTT.